This T cell receptor beta chain stems from a study of cytomegalovirus exposure and HLA in healthy donors. It was with 60 Vbeta and 13 Jbeta primers that the PCR ran. Using immunoSEQ multiplex PCR, the repertoire was profiled, and TCRdb retains in-frame clones only, with some absent. Here the sample spans roughly 80,000 clones, around 60% being singletons. This sequence originates from a man under 40 in good health and CMV-seropositive. The sample taken for sequencing was PBMCs.

The DNA for the CDR3 is TGTGCCAGCAGCCCTGACAGCTCCTATGGTTATGGCTACACCTTC. Translating gives CASSPDSSYGYGYTF. The chain has TRBV7-2 and TRBJ1-2; maybe TRBD1 (5 bases). This CDR3 is 15 amino acids long. V lost 5 bases and J lost 5, with 18 bases in between. Per the germline V gene, CDR1 is SGHTA and CDR2 is FQGNSA.